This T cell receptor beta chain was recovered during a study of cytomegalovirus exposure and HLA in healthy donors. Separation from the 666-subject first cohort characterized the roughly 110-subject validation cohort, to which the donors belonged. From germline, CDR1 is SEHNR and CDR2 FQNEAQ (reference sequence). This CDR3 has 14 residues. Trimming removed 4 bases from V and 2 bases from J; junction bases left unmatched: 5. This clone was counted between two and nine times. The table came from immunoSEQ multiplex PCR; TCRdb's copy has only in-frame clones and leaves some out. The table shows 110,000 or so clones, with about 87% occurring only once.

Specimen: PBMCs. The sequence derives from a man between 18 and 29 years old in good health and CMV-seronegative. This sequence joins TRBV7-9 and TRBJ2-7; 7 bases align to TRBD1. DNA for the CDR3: TGTGCCAGCAGCTACCGGGACAGAGCCTACGAGCAGTACTTC. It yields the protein CASSYRDRAYEQYF.